Presented here are 11 T cell receptor beta chains from one specimen sequenced in a study of T cells after yellow fever vaccination. Via MiXCR, TCRdb re-called the 5' RACE reads, giving one row per CDR3 protein. In the table there are 150,000 or so distinct CDR3 sequences, almost 7% of which are singletons. The sample was CD4+ T cells sorted from PBMCs, taken about 5 days after the first yellow fever vaccination. These receptors originate from a man aged 18 to 30 who received the YFV17D yellow fever vaccine.

This clonotype was seen a few times. This rearrangement joins TRBV29-1 to TRBJ1-2; D uncertain. The CDR3 runs 11 residues. V lost 6 bases and J 1 base, leaving 6 bases between the germline ends. The germline gives CDR1 SQVTM, CDR2 ANQGSEA. CDR3 nucleotides: TGCAGCGTCGGGGATAACTATGGCTACACCTTC. Its protein is CSVGDNYGYTF.

The table lists this clonotype with a few counts. The rearrangement joins TRBV12-3 or TRBV12-4 to TRBJ2-5; 7 bases align to TRBD1. The J segment lost 4 bases and the V segment lost 10 bases, leaving 6 bases of the junction unmatched. CDR3 length: 12 amino acids. The CDR3 loop reads CATGQDGETQYF. The CDR3 bases are TGTGCCACCGGACAGGACGGAGAGACCCAGTACTTC.

This clonotype has ten or more counts. The J gene is TRBJ1-1, the V gene TRBV2, with 7 nucleotides matching TRBD1. V lost 6 bases and J lost 0; bases outside the gene matches: 4. The CDR3 has 14 residues. Per the germline V gene, CDR1 is SNHLY and CDR2 is FYNNEI. The CDR3 DNA is TGTGCCAGCAGAGGGGACAGTCTGAACACTGAAGCTTTCTTT. This codes for CASRGDSLNTEAFF.

This clonotype was seen many times. The chain is built from TRBV6-5 and TRBJ1-1; D is unclear. Trimming took off 0 bases at V and 4 bases at J, with 9 bases between the two ends. This CDR3 comprises 14 residues. Germline CDR1 MNHEY, CDR2 SVGAGI. The CDR3 protein is CASSYSPQSTEAFF. CDR3 DNA sequence: TGTGCCAGCAGTTACTCGCCGCAGAGCACTGAAGCTTTCTTT.

The genes are TRBV6-2 or TRBV6-3 and TRBJ2-7; 9 nucleotides line up with TRBD1. CDR3 length: 12 residues. Germline V lookup: CDR1 MNHEY, CDR2 SVGEGT. With V trimmed by 8 bases and J by 3 bases, 2 bases remained unmatched. CDR3 in DNA: TGTGCCAGCCGGGACAGGGTCTACGAGCAGTACTTC. This encodes CASRDRVYEQYF.

The gene calls are TRBV28 and TRBJ1-1; D uncertain. This CDR3 has 11 residues. Germline CDR1 MDHEN, CDR2 SYDVKM. V was shortened by 3 bases and J by 6 bases, with 5 bases between the two germline ends. The CDR3 protein is CASSLGAEAFF. The DNA of the CDR3 is TGTGCCAGCAGTTTGGGTGCTGAAGCTTTCTTT.

In this sample, this clonotype turned up a few times. V usage is TRBV19 and J usage is TRBJ2-2; D is possibly TRBD1 (6 bases). CDR1 is LNHDA, CDR2 SQIVND, per germline (reference sequence). Trimming cost V 5 bases and J 5 bases, with 15 bases left between them. The CDR3 is 15 residues long. The CDR3 sequence is CASSGRGQGTGELFF. CDR3 nucleotides: TGTGCCAGTAGTGGCAGGGGACAAGGGACCGGGGAGCTGTTTTTT.

This clonotype was picked up many times. The chain joins TRBV7-9 to TRBJ2-2; 9 nucleotides match TRBD1. Per germline, CDR1 SEHNR and CDR2 FQNEAQ (reference sequence). The CDR3 has 15 amino acids. Unmatched junction bases numbered 5, after V lost 5 bases and J lost 4 bases. CDR3 bases: TGTGCCAGCAGCCCTCCGGGACAGGGCACCGGGGAGCTGTTTTTT. Protein sequence: CASSPPGQGTGELFF. Supplemented by reference TRBV7-9 and TRBJ2-2, the full variable domain reads DTGVSQNPRHKITKRGQNVTFRCDPISEHNRLYWYRQTLGQGPEFLTYFQNEAQLEKSRLLSDRFSAERPKGSFSTLEIQRTEQGDSAMYLCASSPPGQGTGELFFGEGSRLTVL.

The rearrangement joins TRBV2 to TRBJ1-2, with a tentative D call TRBD1 (6 bases). This CDR3 has 15 residues. Trimming stripped 3 bases from V and 4 bases from J, with 15 bases between. The germline CDR1 and CDR2 sequences are SNHLY and FYNNEI. The CDR3 coding sequence is TGTGCCAGCAGTGACGGGGACACAAGGGGCTATGGCTACACCTTC. The encoded protein is CASSDGDTRGYGYTF.

This clonotype appeared a few times. The chain links TRBV4-1 to TRBJ2-3, with a weak D call TRBD2 (5 bases). Germline V gene sequence: CDR1 MGHRA, CDR2 YSYEKL. Deletions cut 6 bases from V and 4 bases from J, with 26 bases between. The CDR3 runs to 18 residues. This chain's CDR3 is CASRYTFPRGRRPDTQYF. CDR3 nucleotides: TGCGCCAGCAGATACACCTTCCCCCGGGGTCGGAGGCCAGATACGCAGTATTTT.

This clonotype occurred a few times. The chain joins TRBV9 to TRBJ2-6, with D maybe TRBD1 (5 bases). CDR1 is SGDLS and CDR2 is YYNGEE in the germline V gene. The CDR3 is made up of 17 amino acids. V shed 0 bases and J shed 1 base, with 11 bases lying between them. The CDR3 here is CASSVEGRGSGANVLTF. The CDR3 DNA is TGTGCCAGCAGCGTAGAGGGGCGAGGTTCTGGGGCCAACGTCCTGACTTTC.